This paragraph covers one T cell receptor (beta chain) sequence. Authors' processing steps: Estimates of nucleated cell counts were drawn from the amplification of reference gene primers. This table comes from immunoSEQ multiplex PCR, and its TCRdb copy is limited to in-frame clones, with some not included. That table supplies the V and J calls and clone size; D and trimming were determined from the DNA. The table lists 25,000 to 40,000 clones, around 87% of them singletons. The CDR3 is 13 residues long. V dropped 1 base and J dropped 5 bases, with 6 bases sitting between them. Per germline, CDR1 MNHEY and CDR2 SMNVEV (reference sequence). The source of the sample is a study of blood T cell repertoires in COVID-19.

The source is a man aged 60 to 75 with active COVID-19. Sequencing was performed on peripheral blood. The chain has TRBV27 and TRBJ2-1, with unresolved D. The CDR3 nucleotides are TGTGCCAGCAGTTTATATTACAACAATGAGCAGTTCTTC. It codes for CASSLYYNNEQFF.